The rows below give T cell receptor beta chains drawn from one sample of a study of PD-1 blockade in mismatch repair-deficient tumors. This table comes from immunoSEQ multiplex PCR, and its TCRdb copy is limited to in-frame clones, with some not included. This sample has tens of thousands of clones, with more than 75% found just once. Specimen: peripheral blood, collected 2 weeks after starting pembrolizumab. Receptors were obtained from an adult with mismatch repair-deficient cancer. Each CDR3 is given with its conserved first and last residue. Each record gives: V gene, CDR3 length, J gene, D gene, CDR3 protein. A D gene is named only where the DNA matches it firmly.

TRBV6-5	15	TRBJ2-3	TRBD2	CASSYQREFTDTQYF
TRBV6-6	12	TRBJ2-5	NA	CASRRGGETQYF
TRBV6-6	14	TRBJ2-3	TRBD2	CASRSGDWLDTQYF
TRBV6-6	15	TRBJ2-3	NA	CASSYGQASTDTQYF
TRBV30	14	TRBJ2-7	TRBD1	CACRPGQSSYEQYF
TRBV9	14	TRBJ2-1	NA	CASSVEDRSNEQFF
TRBV2	12	TRBJ2-1	TRBD2	CARGLADNEQFF
TRBV18	16	TRBJ2-7	TRBD2	CASSPGLAGVSYEQYF
TRBV11-3	15	TRBJ1-1	TRBD1	CASRPRQGIGTEAFF
TRBV5-6	16	TRBJ1-2	NA	CASSLEVFGPLYGYTF
TRBV11-2	15	TRBJ1-2	TRBD1	CASSLGQGLSNGYTF
TRBV19	16	TRBJ2-2	NA	CASRSTGTRATGELFF
TRBV15	15	TRBJ1-2	TRBD1	CATSRDGQDSGGYTF
TRBV19	13	TRBJ1-4	NA	CASSAQGFMLLFF
TRBV4-1	15	TRBJ1-2	NA	CASSPPDRANYGYTF
TRBV12-5	16	TRBJ2-1	TRBD1	CASGLVTGQGNNEQFF
TRBV5-1	14	TRBJ1-1	NA	CASSPERENTEAFF
TRBV7-3	16	TRBJ2-5	NA	CASSLSSGTGQETQYF
TRBV5-6	11	TRBJ2-1	NA	CASSLGGSQFF
TRBV5-1	15	TRBJ1-2	TRBD1	CASSQGDQGARGYTF
TRBV5-4	14	TRBJ1-1	NA	CASSLERGGTEAFF
TRBV29-1	12	TRBJ2-7	NA	CSVEEGTHEQYF
TRBV6-5	13	TRBJ2-7	TRBD2	CASRRGGDNEQYF
TRBV30	16	TRBJ1-4	TRBD1	CAWSVRETGRGEKLFF
TRBV9	13	TRBJ1-1	NA	CASATDGSDEAFF
TRBV7-2	14	TRBJ2-7	NA	CASSLGGTVGEQYF
TRBV9	14	TRBJ2-5	TRBD2	CASSVGTSQETQYF
TRBV6-1	12	TRBJ2-7	NA	CASRRDPYEQYF
TRBV6-1	15	TRBJ2-1	NA	CASSEAFGAYNEQFF
TRBV6-1	14	TRBJ2-7	TRBD2	CASCGIAGTNEQYF
TRBV7-3	17	TRBJ1-4	TRBD1	CASSSHDRTGAREKLFF
TRBV30	14	TRBJ2-1	NA	CAWSVSGTYNEQFF
TRBV2	14	TRBJ1-2	NA	CASSEAGLRDGYTF
TRBV7-9	15	TRBJ2-7	TRBD2	CASSLRGEGLYEQYF
TRBV19	16	TRBJ1-3	NA	CASSIPGRLSGNTIYF
TRBV7-6	16	TRBJ2-5	TRBD1	CASSLAPRGKIETQYF
TRBV12-5	17	TRBJ1-1	TRBD1	CASGLVPGTATRTEAFF
TRBV19	15	TRBJ2-1	NA	CASSITAEIRDEQFF
TRBV5-1	14	TRBJ1-4	NA	CASSLAGFNEKLFF
TRBV4-1	17	TRBJ2-1	TRBD2	CASSQASGVAGGKEQFF
TRBV7-9	14	TRBJ2-5	NA	CASSSGLSVETQYF
TRBV11-2	15	TRBJ2-2	NA	CASSLESGPTGELFF
TRBV10-3	14	TRBJ1-2	NA	CAISEGHPGLDYTF
TRBV5-4	14	TRBJ2-3	NA	CASKSGFGTDTQYF
TRBV30	16	TRBJ2-5	NA	CAWSPPYTGARETQYF
TRBV6-5	15	TRBJ2-7	TRBD2	CASSSSGRRPNEQYF
TRBV7-7	14	TRBJ2-7	TRBD2	CASSLAISGSEQYF
TRBV5-4	14	TRBJ1-2	TRBD1	CASSPLQGDYGYTF
TRBV5-6	13	TRBJ1-1	NA	CASSYRGNTEAFF
TRBV5-8	13	TRBJ1-2	NA	CASSFLNNYGYTF
TRBV6-6	11	TRBJ2-5	NA	CASSPGETQYF
TRBV13	15	TRBJ1-3	NA	CASSSRTNPGNTIYF
TRBV5-1	14	TRBJ2-3	NA	CASSPGSSIDTQYF
TRBV15	14	TRBJ2-7	NA	CATSRDKTRSEQYF
TRBV29-1	13	TRBJ1-1	NA	CSVNRVDHTEAFF
TRBV6-5	12	TRBJ2-7	NA	CASSTGSYEQYF
TRBV18	14	TRBJ2-3	NA	CASSPPTVRDTQYF